The T cell receptor (beta chain) described here comes from a study of cytomegalovirus exposure and HLA in healthy donors. Study-level background: Roughly 92 million unique TCRs, all from HLA-typed donors, were included in an early release of the data.

CDR1 is LNHDA, CDR2 SQIVND, per germline (reference sequence). CDR3 length: 14 amino acids. Trimming removed 7 bases from V and 0 bases from J, with 12 bases in between. Study observations and caveats: The study carried out a later analysis of TCR beta sequences. It associated 15,000 to 20,000 of them with specific HLA alleles at a false discovery rate of 0.05. Among TCR beta chains, those listed as cytomegalovirus-associated numbered about 160.

PCR employed 60 Vbeta and 13 Jbeta primers. Profiling relied on immunoSEQ multiplex PCR, and the TCRdb table lists in-frame clones only, not all of them. Of 110,000 or so clones listed, roughly four fifths are singletons. To note about this clone: Its antigen remains unidentified.

This chain joins TRBV19 and TRBJ1-2; weak D call: TRBD1 (5 bases). The sequenced sample was PBMCs. The origin of this receptor is a woman under 30 in good health and CMV-seronegative. CDR3 DNA sequence: TGTGCCAGTATCTCTACAGGAGCTAACTATGGCTACACCTTC. Translated: CASISTGANYGYTF. The whole variable domain, filled in from reference TRBV19 and TRBJ1-2, reads DGGITQSPKYLFRKEGQNVTLSCEQNLNHDAMYWYRQDPGQGLRLIYYSQIVNDFQKGDIAEGYSVSREKKESFPLTVTSAQKNPTAFYLCASISTGANYGYTFGSGTRLTVV.